This TCR beta chain was sequenced in a study of T cells after yellow fever vaccination. Study at large: When fractions had low cell numbers, they were prepared with SMART-Seq v4 Ultra Low Input. The study, taken as a whole, reports: Reappearance after the booster was observed for most primary-vaccination clones (roughly 97% CD4, roughly 90% CD8). Just a small share of clonotypes turned up in the CD4 compartment as well as the CD8 compartment.

They built TCR cDNA with 5'RACE template switching, a step that put in a universal primer site and UMIs. TCRdb re-called the 5' RACE reads with MiXCR, one entry per CDR3 protein. The repertoire consists of 250,000 or so distinct CDR3 sequences, with more than 3.5% occurring once and the leading ten covering 15% to 20%. The CDR3 spans 19 residues. After removal of 5 bases from V and 5 bases from J, the junction contained 14 bases not matched to a gene. Looked up from germline, CDR1 is ENHRY and CDR2 is SYGVKD. This clonotype has at least ten counts. What it recognizes is unknown. This clonotype was sampled from a man aged 18 to 35 who received the YFV17D yellow fever vaccine. Here the sequenced sample was PBMCs, taken 15 days after the yellow fever booster vaccination. The chain recombines TRBV10-3 with TRBJ2-3; 15 bases align to TRBD2. The CDR3 coding sequence is TGTGCCATCAGTTCTTCGTCCGGGACTAGCGGGGGGTCTGGAGATACGCAGTATTTT. Amino acids: CAISSSSGTSGGSGDTQYF.